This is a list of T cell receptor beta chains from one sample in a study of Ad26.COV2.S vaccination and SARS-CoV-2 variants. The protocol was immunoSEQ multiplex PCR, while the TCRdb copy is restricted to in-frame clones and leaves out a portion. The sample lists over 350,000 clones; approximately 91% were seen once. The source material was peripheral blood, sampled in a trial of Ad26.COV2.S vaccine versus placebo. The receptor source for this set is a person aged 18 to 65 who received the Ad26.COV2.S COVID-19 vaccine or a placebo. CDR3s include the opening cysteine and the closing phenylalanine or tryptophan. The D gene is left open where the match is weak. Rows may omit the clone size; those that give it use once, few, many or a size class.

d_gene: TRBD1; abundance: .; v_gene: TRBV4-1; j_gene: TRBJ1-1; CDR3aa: CASSPRTGGGLNTEAFF; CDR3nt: TGCGCCAGCAGCCCCCGGACAGGGGGCGGGTTGAACACTGAAGCTTTCTTT
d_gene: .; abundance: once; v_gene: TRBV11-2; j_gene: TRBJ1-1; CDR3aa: CASSSGLVNTEAFF; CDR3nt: TGTGCCAGCAGCTCGGGACTGGTGAACACTGAAGCTTTCTTT
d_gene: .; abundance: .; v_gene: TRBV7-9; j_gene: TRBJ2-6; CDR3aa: CASSLGDSGANVLTF; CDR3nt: TGTGCCAGCAGCTTAGGGGACTCTGGGGCCAACGTCCTGACTTTC
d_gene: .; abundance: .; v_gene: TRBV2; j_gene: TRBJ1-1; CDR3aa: CASRDPLGGTEAFF; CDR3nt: TGTGCCAGCAGGGACCCCCTAGGGGGAACTGAAGCTTTCTTT
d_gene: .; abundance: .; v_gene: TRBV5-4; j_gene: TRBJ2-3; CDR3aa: CASSLNPGAQGTDTQYF; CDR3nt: TGTGCCAGCAGCTTGAACCCAGGGGCGCAAGGCACAGATACGCAGTATTTT
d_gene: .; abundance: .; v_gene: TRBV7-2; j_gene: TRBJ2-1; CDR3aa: CASSPSTRGEQFF; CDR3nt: TGTGCCAGCAGCCCATCAACCCGGGGTGAGCAGTTCTTC